This T cell receptor beta chain derives from a study of blood T cell repertoires in COVID-19. Across the study: Donors in the United States, Italy and Spain gave samples during acute or convalescent COVID-19. T cells, B-cell-depleted T cells, or PBMCs provided the cDNA or gDNA that served as material.

In the authors' methods: For nucleated cells, counts were estimated from reference gene primer amplification. Clones were read by immunoSEQ multiplex PCR, and TCRdb kept only the in-frame ones, dropping some. That table supplies the V and J calls and clone size; D and trimming were determined from the DNA. The table includes 200,000 to 250,000 clones, 83% detected once. Germline V gene sequence: CDR1 GTSNPN, CDR2 SVGIG (reference sequence). V shed 5 bases, J shed 1 base, and the junction held 7 bases outside the gene matches. The CDR3 contains 15 residues. While infection was still active, Seattle patients were enrolled and then followed longitudinally.

This TCR was recovered from a woman in her thirties with COVID-19, enrolled during active disease. The J gene is TRBJ2-1, the V gene TRBV30; TRBD2 matches 8 bases. The sample consisted of peripheral blood. The CDR3 is CAWGLAGGSYNEQFF. In DNA form, the CDR3 reads TGTGCCTGGGGTCTCGCGGGAGGATCCTACAATGAGCAGTTCTTC.